One and the same sample provided the 5 T cell receptor beta chains below, sequenced in a study of blood T cell repertoires in COVID-19. TCRdb's table, derived via immunoSEQ multiplex PCR, lists solely in-frame clones and lacks some. Of some 180,000 clones in the sample, more than 75% were seen once. Sequencing was carried out using peripheral blood. All receptors come from a man aged 50 to 60 who had recovered from COVID-19.

The chain joins TRBV19 to TRBJ1-5, with D unclear. Trimming cost V 2 bases and J 3 bases, with 5 bases left between them. The CDR3 runs 13 residues. The germline V gene encodes CDR1 LNHDA and CDR2 SQIVND (reference sequence). DNA for the CDR3: TGTGCCAGTAGTATAACATACAATCAGCCCCAGCATTTT. Translated: CASSITYNQPQHF.

The chain's CDR3 is CASSMGGSEAFF. CDR3 DNA sequence: TGTGCCAGTAGTATGGGGGGATCTGAAGCTTTCTTT. The chain uses TRBV19 and TRBJ1-1; a possible D gene is TRBD1 (5 bases). This CDR3 region has 12 residues. V lost 3 bases and J lost 6, with 8 bases in between. Germline V gene lookup returns CDR1 LNHDA and CDR2 SQIVND (reference sequence).

The chain links TRBV19 to TRBJ2-5, with TRBD1 identical over 10 bases. Per germline, CDR1 LNHDA and CDR2 SQIVND (reference sequence). This CDR3 contains 14 residues. Losses at the gene ends were 9 bases for V and 5 bases for J; bases not matched to a gene: 9. CDR3 amino acids: CASARTGGRETQYF. The DNA for the CDR3 is TGTGCCAGCGCCCGGACAGGGGGACGGGAGACCCAGTACTTC.

The rearrangement links TRBV11-2 to TRBJ2-7; TRBD2 agrees at 8 bases. The germline V gene encodes CDR1 SGHAT and CDR2 FQNNGV. The CDR3 spans 15 residues. Trimming removed 0 bases from V and 4 bases from J; junction bases left unmatched: 5. In nucleotides, the CDR3 is TGTGCCAGCAGCTTAGAGTCGGGAGGGCCTTACGAGCAGTACTTC. The encoded protein is CASSLESGGPYEQYF.

CDR3 bases: TGTGCCAGCAGCCTCCCGGGCAGACAGAACTATGGCTACACCTTC. It codes for CASSLPGRQNYGYTF. The V gene is TRBV7-2, the J gene TRBJ1-2; a weak D match, TRBD1 (5 bases). This CDR3 has 15 residues. The germline CDR1 and CDR2 sequences are SGHTA and FQGNSA. Trimming removed 5 bases at V and 2 bases at J, with 15 bases between.